This T cell receptor beta chain was sequenced in a study of cytomegalovirus exposure and HLA in healthy donors. Study conclusions and caveats: Across donors, most TCRs were seen rarely, yet some public ones were widespread. High specificity and sensitivity for cytomegalovirus status were reported for the classifier.

These donors were members of the approximately 120-subject validation cohort, a group separate from the approximately 670-subject first cohort. Germline V gives CDR1 MGHRA, CDR2 YSYEKL. The CDR3 has 14 residues. The germline V and J ends were trimmed by 1 base and 0 bases, with 7 bases remaining between them. Regarding this clone: No antigen is known for it.

Measured with immunoSEQ multiplex PCR; TCRdb has only the in-frame clones, and not every one. Among under 200,000 clones listed, about 90% were seen once. This TCR came from a woman aged 18-29 years in good health and CMV-seropositive. The sample taken for sequencing was PBMCs. The J gene is TRBJ2-7, the V gene TRBV4-1; no clear D. The CDR3 DNA is TGCGCCAGCAGCCAAGGGGCTGTCTCCTACGAGCAGTACTTC. Its protein product is CASSQGAVSYEQYF.